This T cell receptor beta chain appears in the sequencing data of a study of patients and donors after allogeneic stem cell transplantation (TCRdb year 2020). This clonotype was found many times. No cognate antigen has been identified for it. The sample holds no much larger clone one base away, and base qualities are not on file. Library preparation employed RT-PCR. Instrument on record: NextSeq 550. TCRdb's own reprocessing of the public reads used fastp at Q25 and MiXCR and kept productive beta chains. CDR3 protein sequences are deduplicated, and each keeps its most common genes and DNA. In this sample the table shows about 19,000 distinct CDR3 sequences, approximately 5% of which occur a single time. The ten top clones hold about 37% of the sample. The trim is 6 bases for V and 0 bases for J, with a gap of 12 bases between the germline ends. The germline V gene sets CDR1 to MNHNS and CDR2 to SASEGT. The cysteine opens and the phenylalanine closes a CDR3 of 15 amino acids. CDR3 DNA is the only sequence kept; it has 45 bases, read in frame from the first base.

The clonotype was recovered from a human donor who was either an allogeneic HSCT recipient or a stem cell or donor lymphocyte infusion donor (not recorded which). It is not recorded whose cells these are; they may come from a transplant donor. Recombination joined TRBV6-1 with TRBJ1-5, and perhaps TRBD1 as D gene, on 5 matching bases. Sequenced material: blood, either unsorted or a sorted T cell fraction (not recorded which). CDR3 reads: CASSPWGDSNQPQHF. The nucleotides are TGTGCCAGCAGCCCCTGGGGGGATAGCAATCAGCCCCAGCATTTT.